These 24 T cell receptor beta chains originate from one sample sequenced in a study of OX40 agonist ivuxolimab in advanced cancers. The repertoire was sequenced with immunoSEQ multiplex PCR; TCRdb's copy has only in-frame clones and lacks some. The table has roughly 39,000 clones, 75% to 90% seen once. The starting material was CD4+ or CD8+ T cells sorted from blood, obtained in a trial of the OX40 agonist ivuxolimab. The receptors derive from an adult with an advanced solid tumor such as melanoma, head and neck, liver or kidney cancer.

A single count supports this clone. One junction end does not reproduce the germline sequence, and a read error may be involved. The CDR3 sequence: CASSPDRDTDAQYF. The CDR3 region has the DNA TGCGCCAGCAGTCCCGACAGGGACACAGATGCGCAGTATTTT. The J gene is TRBJ2-3, the V gene TRBV10-1; TRBD1 aligns across 7 bases. Germline V gene data show CDR1 as WNHNN and CDR2 as SYGVQD (reference sequence). CDR3 length: 14 residues.

In this sample, this clone turned up once. The CDR3 region has the DNA TGCGCCAGCAGCCTCTCCTCGGCCCGAGAGACCCAGTACTTC. It translates to CASSLSSARETQYF. The gene calls are TRBV5-1 and TRBJ2-5; D is unresolved. The germline gives CDR1 SGHRS, CDR2 YFSETQ. Trimming shortened V by 4 bases and J by 4 bases, and 14 bases separated the two germline ends. The CDR3 extends over 14 amino acids.

The chain is built from TRBV7-6 and TRBJ1-1, with 7 bases lining up with TRBD1. Germline loops: CDR1 SGHVS, CDR2 FNYEAQ. The CDR3 consists of 16 residues. J was trimmed by 1 base and V by 4 bases; bases with no gene match: 9. CDR3 bases: TGTGCCAGCAGCTCCCCCCCGGGACAGTCGAACACTGAAGCTTTCTTT. As protein: CASSSPPGQSNTEAFF.

In its sample, this clone was seen a few times. This sequence joins TRBV5-1 and TRBJ2-5, with 11 bases that match TRBD1. Germline V gene lookup returns CDR1 SGHRS and CDR2 YFSETQ. V lost 4 bases and J lost 3; bases outside the gene matches: 2. This CDR3 is built from 14 residues. The CDR3 is CASSGDRGKETQYF. The CDR3 region has the DNA TGCGCCAGCAGCGGGGACAGGGGGAAAGAGACCCAGTACTTC.

CDR3 region: CSAGRGTEAFF. The CDR3 DNA sequence: TGCAGTGCTGGTAGGGGGACTGAAGCTTTCTTT. The gene calls are TRBV20-1 and TRBJ1-1; D might be TRBD1 (6 bases). CDR1 DFQATT and CDR2 SNEGSKA come from the germline V gene (reference sequence). The ends were cut back, 5 bases at V and 5 bases at J, with 9 bases in the middle. The CDR3 covers 11 residues.

The J gene is TRBJ2-5, the V gene TRBV5-1; D is ambiguous. V dropped 6 bases and J dropped 1 base, with 16 bases sitting between them. CDR1 is SGHRS and CDR2 is YFSETQ in the germline V gene. This CDR3 comprises 15 residues. In DNA form, the CDR3 reads TGCGCCAGCACCCCGGTCCCCGGCACCCAAGAGACCCAGTACTTC. Translated, it gives CASTPVPGTQETQYF.

The chain carries TRBV10-3 and TRBJ1-1; the D gene is possibly TRBD1 (5 bases). Germline CDR1 is ENHRY and CDR2 is SYGVKD. V was pared by 6 bases and J by 5 bases, with 16 bases between. The CDR3 length is 14 residues. The CDR3 nucleotides are TGTGCCATCAGCCCTAGAGGGGAAGGTACTGAAGCTTTCTTT. It yields the protein CAISPRGEGTEAFF.

CDR3 in DNA: TGTGCCAGCAGCATTTCCGTCACAGGGCTCAAAAGCACAGATACGCAGTATTTT. Protein: CASSISVTGLKSTDTQYF. V is TRBV5-5 and J is TRBJ2-3; a possible D gene is TRBD1 (6 bases). V dropped 4 bases and J dropped 0 bases, with 21 bases sitting between them. The CDR3 runs to 18 residues. Germline-derived CDR1 and CDR2 are SGHKS and YYEKEE (reference sequence).

The chain uses TRBV28 and TRBJ2-7; D is undetermined. V shed 5 bases and J shed 3 bases, with 17 bases lying between them. The germline CDR1 and CDR2 sequences are MDHEN and SYDVKM. There are 15 residues in the CDR3. Here the CDR3 DNA reads TGTGCCAGCAGTCCTTCCGGATTCACACTCTACGAGCAGTACTTC. As protein: CASSPSGFTLYEQYF.

This rearrangement joins TRBV7-2 to TRBJ2-3, with TRBD1 as a possible D gene (7 bases). The V and J ends lost 4 bases and 1 base respectively, with 12 bases between them. The CDR3 runs 15 residues. Germline CDR1 is SGHTA and CDR2 is FQGNSA. CDR3 nucleotide sequence: TGTGCCAGCAGCTCACAGGGGACTGGCACAGATACGCAGTATTTT. This codes for CASSSQGTGTDTQYF.

The V and J genes are TRBV19 and TRBJ2-5; D remains ambiguous. Germline V gene sequence: CDR1 LNHDA, CDR2 SQIVND (reference sequence). CDR3 length equals 13 residues. V shed 3 bases and J shed 5 bases, with 10 bases lying between them. The CDR3 region has the DNA TGTGCCAGTAGTATGAGTAATTGGGAGACCCAGTACTTC. Amino acid sequence: CASSMSNWETQYF.

The genes are TRBV7-3 and TRBJ2-3; D ambiguous. Deletions cut 0 bases from V and 4 bases from J, with 8 bases between. This CDR3 comprises 14 residues. Looked up from germline, CDR1 is SGHTA and CDR2 is FQGTGA. The CDR3 region has the DNA TGTGCCAGCAGCTTAACGGGCACTTCAGATACGCAGTATTTT. Translating gives CASSLTGTSDTQYF.

V is TRBV28 and J is TRBJ2-7, with TRBD2 as a possible D gene (5 bases). CDR3 length: 15 amino acids. CDR1 is MDHEN, CDR2 SYDVKM, per germline. Trimming pared 4 bases from V and 5 bases from J, leaving 18 bases between. The CDR3 protein is CASSSPARAVHEQYF. Written as DNA, the CDR3 is TGTGCCAGCAGTTCCCCCGCGAGGGCCGTGCACGAGCAGTACTTC.

The rearrangement links TRBV19 to TRBJ2-3; 11 bases map to TRBD2. Germline V lookup: CDR1 LNHDA, CDR2 SQIVND (reference sequence). Trimming removed 3 bases from V and 0 bases from J; junction bases left unmatched: 8. This CDR3 region has 18 residues. The CDR3 protein is CASSIPSGRIRSTDTQYF. CDR3 sequence (DNA): TGTGCCAGTAGTATCCCTAGCGGGAGGATCCGTAGCACAGATACGCAGTATTTT.

The rearrangement links TRBV5-8 to TRBJ1-2; D is unresolved. V lost 0 bases and J lost 4, with 16 bases in between. This CDR3 has 16 residues. CDR1 is SGHTS and CDR2 is YDEGEE in the germline V gene. CDR3 amino acids: CASSLDLSGVTYGYTF. The DNA for the CDR3 is TGTGCCAGCAGCTTGGACCTTTCCGGGGTGACCTATGGCTACACCTTC. Full variable domain (remainder filled in from reference TRBV5-8 and TRBJ1-2): EAGVTQSPTHLIKTRGQQATLRCSPISGHTSVYWYQQALGLGLQFLLWYDEGEERNRGNFPPRFSGRQFPNYSSELNVNALELEDSALYLCASSLDLSGVTYGYTFGSGTRLTVV.

V gene TRBV6-1 combines with J gene TRBJ2-1; 11 nucleotides agree with TRBD2. The germline V gene has CDR1 MNHNS and CDR2 SASEGT. Trimming removed 4 bases from V and 4 bases from J; junction bases left unmatched: 9. The CDR3 spans 17 residues. This chain's CDR3 is CASSVSSGRAWYNEQFF. The DNA for the CDR3 is TGTGCCAGCAGTGTCAGTAGCGGGAGGGCCTGGTACAATGAGCAGTTCTTC.

The chain joins TRBV5-4 to TRBJ2-2; tentatively, D is TRBD2 (6 bases). There are 16 residues in the CDR3. Deletions cut 5 bases from V and 0 bases from J, with 14 bases between. Looked up from germline, CDR1 is SGHNT and CDR2 is YYREEE (reference sequence). CDR3 amino acids: CASRGGANANTGELFF. The CDR3 nucleotides are TGTGCCAGCAGAGGCGGGGCAAACGCGAACACCGGGGAGCTGTTTTTT.

This clone appeared a single time. The chain recombines TRBV28 with TRBJ2-7; TRBD1 is a possible D gene (6 bases). Germline CDR1 is MDHEN and CDR2 is SYDVKM. With 5 bases removed from V and 3 bases from J, the gap between germline ends came to 17 bases. There are 15 residues in the CDR3. The CDR3 protein is CASSPTGKYLYEQYF. As DNA, the CDR3 is TGTGCCAGCAGTCCCACAGGGAAGTACCTCTACGAGCAGTACTTC.

In this sample, this clone turned up a few times. The chain carries TRBV5-1 and TRBJ1-3; no clear D gene. The V gene lost 0 bases and the J gene lost 2 bases, with 12 bases spanning the gap. In germline, CDR1 is SGHRS, CDR2 YFSETQ. This CDR3 has 16 amino acids. The CDR3 loop is CASSLGPGGTGNTIYF. The CDR3 DNA sequence: TGCGCCAGCAGCTTGGGACCGGGAGGTACTGGAAACACCATATATTTT.

The rearrangement joins TRBV11-2 to TRBJ1-3; weak D call: TRBD1 (5 bases). Germline V gives CDR1 SGHAT, CDR2 FQNNGV. V was trimmed by 5 bases and J by 4 bases, leaving 12 bases between them. The CDR3 consists of 14 residues. CDR3 DNA sequence: TGTGCCAGCAGCCCTGGGACCTCCGGAAACACCATATATTTT. It yields the protein CASSPGTSGNTIYF.

This clone came up once. The chain joins TRBV28 to TRBJ2-5; 9 bases fit TRBD1. The germline V gene has CDR1 MDHEN and CDR2 SYDVKM. The CDR3 covers 14 residues. V shed 5 bases, J shed 5 bases, and the junction held 6 bases outside the gene matches. For the CDR3, the DNA is TGTGCCAGCAGTCAACAGGGGGCTAGGGAGACCCAGTACTTC. Translating it yields CASSQQGARETQYF.

This clone has only one observation. The chain combines TRBV28 with TRBJ1-3; D gene ambiguous. This CDR3 has 15 amino acids. Looked up from germline, CDR1 is MDHEN and CDR2 is SYDVKM. Between the trimmed V and J ends, which lost 6 bases and 7 bases, there was a span of 19 bases. The CDR3 bases are TGTGCCAGCAGGACGAGAATGGGAGGTGGGAACACCATATATTTT. It encodes CASRTRMGGGNTIYF. The variable domain in full, with the rest retrieved from reference TRBV28 and TRBJ1-3, is DVKVTQSSRYLVKRTGEKVFLECVQDMDHENMFWYRQDPGLGLRLIYFSYDVKMKEKGDIPEGYSVSREKKERFSLILESASTNQTSMYLCASRTRMGGGNTIYFGEGSWLTVV.

This rearrangement joins TRBV7-9 to TRBJ2-2; TRBD1 matches at 8 bases. V was clipped by 10 bases and J by 2 bases; unmatched bases: 12. Germline V lookup: CDR1 SEHNR, CDR2 FQNEAQ (reference sequence). This CDR3 region has 16 residues. DNA of the CDR3: TGTGCCATACCCAGGGGGCGCCGATTCAACACCGGGGAGCTGTTTTTT. Translating gives CAIPRGRRFNTGELFF.

This clone was detected only once. This sequence joins TRBV6-6 and TRBJ1-1; 9 nucleotides align to TRBD1. J lost 0 bases, V lost 7 bases, and 3 bases had no gene match. The CDR3 is made up of 14 amino acids. Germline CDR1 and CDR2: MNHNY and SVGAGI (reference sequence). CDR3 DNA sequence: TGTGCCAGCAACAGGGACAGGGTGAACACTGAAGCTTTCTTT. It is translated as CASNRDRVNTEAFF.